This TCR beta chain was captured by sequencing in a study of shared clonotypes between healthy human individuals. Investigators divided CD4+ cells into CD45RA+ naive and CD45RA-negative memory subsets. Whole-study results and caveats: Of the naive CD4 clonotypes, around 4.8% were shared across a few donors. Large sequencing depth failed to make sorted-subset sequencing complete, rarefaction showed.

In the original workflow: Quality scores were absent from the junction-only immunoSEQ sequences, so filtering differed. Sequenced by immunoSEQ multiplex PCR; TCRdb stores in-frame clones only, minus some. That table gives V, J and clone size, and the DNA gave D and trimming. Among 330,000 or so clones listed, 74% were seen once. As for this clone: Its antigen is unknown.

The sample consisted of memory CD4+ T cells sorted from blood. Subset specified: CD45RA-negative fraction. The TCR sequence derives from a young man in good health.

The CDR3 loop is CASSVNREVNEQFF. The CDR3 DNA sequence: TGTGCCAGCAGTGTCAACAGGGAGGTCAATGAGCAGTTCTTC. The chain recombines TRBV25-1 with TRBJ2-1; tentatively, D is TRBD1 or TRBD2 (6 bases each). V lost 4 bases, J lost 6 bases, and 13 bases lay in between. The CDR3 length is 14 residues. Germline-derived CDR1 and CDR2 are MGHDK and SYGVNS.